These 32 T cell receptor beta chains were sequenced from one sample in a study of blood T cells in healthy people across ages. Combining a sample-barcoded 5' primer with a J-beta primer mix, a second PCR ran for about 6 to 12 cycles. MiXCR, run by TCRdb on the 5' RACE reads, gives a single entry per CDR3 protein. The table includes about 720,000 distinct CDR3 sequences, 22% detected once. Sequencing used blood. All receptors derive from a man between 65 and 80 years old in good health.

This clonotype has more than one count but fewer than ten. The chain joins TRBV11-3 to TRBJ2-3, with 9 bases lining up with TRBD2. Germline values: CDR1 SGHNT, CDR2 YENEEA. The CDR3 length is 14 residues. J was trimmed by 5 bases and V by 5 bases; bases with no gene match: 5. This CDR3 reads CASSPGLAKDTQYF. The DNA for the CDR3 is TGTGCCAGCAGCCCCGGACTAGCGAAAGATACGCAGTATTTT. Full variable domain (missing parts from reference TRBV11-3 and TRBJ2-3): EAGVVQSPRYKIIEKKQPVAFWCNPISGHNTLYWYLQNLGQGPELLIRYENEEAVDDSQLPKDRFSAERLKGVDSTLKIQPAELGDSAVYLCASSPGLAKDTQYFGPGTRLTVL.

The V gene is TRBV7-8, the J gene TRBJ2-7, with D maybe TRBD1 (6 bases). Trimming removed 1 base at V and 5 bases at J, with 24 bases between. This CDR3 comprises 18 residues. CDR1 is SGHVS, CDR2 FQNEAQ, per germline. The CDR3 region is CASSLGAPGQGFENEQYF. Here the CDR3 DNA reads TGTGCCAGCAGCTTAGGGGCCCCGGGACAAGGCTTCGAGAACGAGCAGTACTTC.

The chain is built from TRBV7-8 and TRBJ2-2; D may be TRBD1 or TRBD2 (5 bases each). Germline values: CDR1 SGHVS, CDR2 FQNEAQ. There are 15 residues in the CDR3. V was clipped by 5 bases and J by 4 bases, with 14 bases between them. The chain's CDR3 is CASSPPRGFTGELFF. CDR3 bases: TGTGCCAGCAGCCCACCGAGGGGCTTCACCGGGGAGCTGTTTTTT.

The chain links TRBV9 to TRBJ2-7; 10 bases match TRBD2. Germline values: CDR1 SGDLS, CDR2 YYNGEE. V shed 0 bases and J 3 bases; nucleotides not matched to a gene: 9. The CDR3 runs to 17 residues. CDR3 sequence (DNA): TGTGCCAGCAGCGTAGCTGTAGCGGGGGGTCGACTCTACGAGCAGTACTTC. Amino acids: CASSVAVAGGRLYEQYF.

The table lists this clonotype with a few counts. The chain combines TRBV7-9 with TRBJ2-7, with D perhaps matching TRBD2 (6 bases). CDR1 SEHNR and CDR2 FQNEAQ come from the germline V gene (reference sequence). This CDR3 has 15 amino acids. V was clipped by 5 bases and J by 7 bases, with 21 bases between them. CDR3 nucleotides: TGTGCCAGCAGCACTAAGGGACTGCTCCGGTGGGAGCAGTACTTC. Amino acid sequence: CASSTKGLLRWEQYF. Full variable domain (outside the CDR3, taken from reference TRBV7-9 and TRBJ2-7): DTGVSQNPRHKITKRGQNVTFRCDPISEHNRLYWYRQTLGQGPEFLTYFQNEAQLEKSRLLSDRFSAERPKGSFSTLEIQRTEQGDSAMYLCASSTKGLLRWEQYFGPGTRLTVT.

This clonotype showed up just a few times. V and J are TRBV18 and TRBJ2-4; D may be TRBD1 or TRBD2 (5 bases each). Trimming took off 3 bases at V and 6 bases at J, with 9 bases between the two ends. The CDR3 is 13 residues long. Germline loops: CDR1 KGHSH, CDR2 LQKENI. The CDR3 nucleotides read TGTGCCAGCTCACCGGGACCAGTAAACATTCAGTACTTC. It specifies CASSPGPVNIQYF. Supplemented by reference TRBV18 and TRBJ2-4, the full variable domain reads NAGVMQNPRHLVRRRGQEARLRCSPMKGHSHVYWYRQLPEEGLKFMVYLQKENIIDESGMPKERFSAEFPKEGPSILRIQQVVRGDSAAYFCASSPGPVNIQYFGAGTRLSVL.

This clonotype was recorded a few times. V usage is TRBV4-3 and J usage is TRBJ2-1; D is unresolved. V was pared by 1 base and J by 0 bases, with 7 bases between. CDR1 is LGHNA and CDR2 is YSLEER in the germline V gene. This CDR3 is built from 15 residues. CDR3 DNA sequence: TGCGCCAGCAGCCAAGTAGCTAACTCCTACAATGAGCAGTTCTTC. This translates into CASSQVANSYNEQFF.

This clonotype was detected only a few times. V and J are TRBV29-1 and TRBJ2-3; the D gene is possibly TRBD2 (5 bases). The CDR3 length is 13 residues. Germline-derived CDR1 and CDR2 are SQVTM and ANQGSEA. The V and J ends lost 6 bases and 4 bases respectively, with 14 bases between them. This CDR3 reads CSVQPVGADTQYF. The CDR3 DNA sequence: TGCAGCGTCCAACCCGTCGGGGCAGATACGCAGTATTTT.

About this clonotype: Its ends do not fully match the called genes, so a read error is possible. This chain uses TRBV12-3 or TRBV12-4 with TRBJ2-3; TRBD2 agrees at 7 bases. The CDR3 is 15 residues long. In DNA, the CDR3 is TGTGCCCGCAGTTGGGGGACTATTCGCACAGATACGCAGTATTTT. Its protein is CARSWGTIRTDTQYF.

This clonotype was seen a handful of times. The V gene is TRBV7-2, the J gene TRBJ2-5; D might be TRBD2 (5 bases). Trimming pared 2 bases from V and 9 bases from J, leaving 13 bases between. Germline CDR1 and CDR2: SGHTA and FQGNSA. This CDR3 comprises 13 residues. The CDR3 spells CASSLSRVEAQYF. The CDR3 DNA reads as TGTGCCAGCAGCTTATCGAGGGTTGAGGCCCAGTACTTC.

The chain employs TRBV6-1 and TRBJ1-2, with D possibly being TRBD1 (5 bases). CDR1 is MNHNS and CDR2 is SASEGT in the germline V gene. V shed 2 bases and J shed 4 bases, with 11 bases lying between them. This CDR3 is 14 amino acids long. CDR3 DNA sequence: TGTGCCAGCAGTGAACCCTCCGGGGCCTATGGCTACACCTTC. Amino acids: CASSEPSGAYGYTF.

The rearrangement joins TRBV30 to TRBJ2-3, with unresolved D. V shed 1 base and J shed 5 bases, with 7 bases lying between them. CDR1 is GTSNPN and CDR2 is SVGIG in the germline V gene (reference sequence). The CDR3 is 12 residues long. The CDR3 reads CAWSAFIDTQYF. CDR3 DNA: TGTGCCTGGAGTGCCTTTATAGATACGCAGTATTTT.

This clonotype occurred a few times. This CDR3 is CASRPGDSESESTDTQYF. CDR3 bases: TGTGCCAGCCGCCCCGGGGACAGCGAAAGCGAAAGCACAGATACGCAGTATTTT. The V call is TRBV21-1, the J call TRBJ2-3; the table gives TRBD1 as D, unverified against the DNA. TRBV21-1 is classified as a pseudogene. The CDR3 totals 18 residues.

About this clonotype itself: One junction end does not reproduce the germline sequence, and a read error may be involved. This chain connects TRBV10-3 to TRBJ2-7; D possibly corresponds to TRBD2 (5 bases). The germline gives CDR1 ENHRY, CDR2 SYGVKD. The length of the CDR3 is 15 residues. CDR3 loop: CAIGEGSSRSYEQYF. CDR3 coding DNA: TGTGCCATCGGTGAGGGCAGCTCCCGCTCCTACGAGCAGTACTTC.

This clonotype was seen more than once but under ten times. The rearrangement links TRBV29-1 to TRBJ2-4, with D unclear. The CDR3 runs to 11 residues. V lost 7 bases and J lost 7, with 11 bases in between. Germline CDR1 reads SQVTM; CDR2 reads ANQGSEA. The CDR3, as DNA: TGCAGCGCGGGCTTTGAGAACATTCAGTACTTC. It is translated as CSAGFENIQYF.

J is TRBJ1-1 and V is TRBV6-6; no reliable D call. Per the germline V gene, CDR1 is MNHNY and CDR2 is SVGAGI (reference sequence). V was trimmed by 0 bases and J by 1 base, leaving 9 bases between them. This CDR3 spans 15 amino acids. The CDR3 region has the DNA TGTGCCAGCAGTTACTCCCACAGAACGAACACTGAAGCTTTCTTT. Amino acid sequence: CASSYSHRTNTEAFF.

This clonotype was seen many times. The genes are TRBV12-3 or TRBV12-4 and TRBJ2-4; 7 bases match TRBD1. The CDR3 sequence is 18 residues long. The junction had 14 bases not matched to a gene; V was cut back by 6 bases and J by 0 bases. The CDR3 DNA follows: TGTGCCAGCAGCTCCGACGGGGACAGAAGATTAGCCAAAAACATTCAGTACTTC. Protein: CASSSDGDRRLAKNIQYF.

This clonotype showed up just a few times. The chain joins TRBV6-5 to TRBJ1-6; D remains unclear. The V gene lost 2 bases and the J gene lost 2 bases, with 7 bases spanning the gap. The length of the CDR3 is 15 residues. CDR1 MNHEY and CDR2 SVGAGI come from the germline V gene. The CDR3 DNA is TGTGCCAGCAGTTACGTCTCAGCCTATAATTCACCCCTCCACTTT. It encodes CASSYVSAYNSPLHF.

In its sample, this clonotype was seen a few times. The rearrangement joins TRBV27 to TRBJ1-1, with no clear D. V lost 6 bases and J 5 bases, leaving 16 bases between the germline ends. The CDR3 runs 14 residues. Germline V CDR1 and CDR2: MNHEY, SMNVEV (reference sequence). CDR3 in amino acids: CASSRLAGWTEAFF. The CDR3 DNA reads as TGTGCCAGCAGCAGATTAGCGGGCTGGACTGAAGCTTTCTTT.

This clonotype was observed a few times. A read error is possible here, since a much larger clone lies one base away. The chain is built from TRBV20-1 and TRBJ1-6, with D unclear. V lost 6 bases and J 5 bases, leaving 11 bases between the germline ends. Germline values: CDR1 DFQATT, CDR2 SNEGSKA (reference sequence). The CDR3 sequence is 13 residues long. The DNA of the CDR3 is TGCAGTGCCCCTAGGCGGAATAATTCACCCCTCCACTTT. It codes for CSAPRRNNSPLHF.

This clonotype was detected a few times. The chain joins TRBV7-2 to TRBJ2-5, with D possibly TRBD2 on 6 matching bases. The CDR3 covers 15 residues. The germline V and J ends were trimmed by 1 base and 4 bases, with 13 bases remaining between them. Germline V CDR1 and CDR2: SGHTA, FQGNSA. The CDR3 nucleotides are TGTGCCAGCAGCTTAGTCAGGCGGGGCAGAGAGACCCAGTACTTC. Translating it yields CASSLVRRGRETQYF.

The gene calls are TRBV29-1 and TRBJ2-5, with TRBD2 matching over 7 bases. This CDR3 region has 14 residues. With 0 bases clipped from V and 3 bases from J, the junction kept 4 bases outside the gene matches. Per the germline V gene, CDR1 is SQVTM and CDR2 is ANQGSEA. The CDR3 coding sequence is TGCAGCGTTGAAGAGGGGAGCGGGAAAGAGACCCAGTACTTC. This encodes CSVEEGSGKETQYF.

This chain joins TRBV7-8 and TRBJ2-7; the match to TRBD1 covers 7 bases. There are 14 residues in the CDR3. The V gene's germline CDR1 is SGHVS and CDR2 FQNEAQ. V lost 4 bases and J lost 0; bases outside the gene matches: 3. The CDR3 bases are TGTGCCAGCAGCTCCGGACAGGTCTCCTACGAGCAGTACTTC. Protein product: CASSSGQVSYEQYF.

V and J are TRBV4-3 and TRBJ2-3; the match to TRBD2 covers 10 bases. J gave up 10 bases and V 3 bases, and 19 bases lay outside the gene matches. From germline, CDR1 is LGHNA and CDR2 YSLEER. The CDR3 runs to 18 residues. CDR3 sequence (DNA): TGCGCCAGCAGCCAGCTTACAGGGGCTAGCGGGAGCATTTGGCCGCAGTATTTT. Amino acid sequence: CASSQLTGASGSIWPQYF.

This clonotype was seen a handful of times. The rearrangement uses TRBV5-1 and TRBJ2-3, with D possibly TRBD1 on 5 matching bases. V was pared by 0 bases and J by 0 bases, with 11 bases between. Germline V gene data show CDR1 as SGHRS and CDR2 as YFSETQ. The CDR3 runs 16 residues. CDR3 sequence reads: CASSLATGASTDTQYF. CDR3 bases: TGCGCCAGCAGCTTGGCCACAGGAGCTAGCACAGATACGCAGTATTTT. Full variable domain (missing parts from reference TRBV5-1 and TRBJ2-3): KAGVTQTPRYLIKTRGQQVTLSCSPISGHRSVSWYQQTPGQGLQFLFEYFSETQRNKGNFPGRFSGRQFSNSRSEMNVSTLELGDSALYLCASSLATGASTDTQYFGPGTRLTVL.

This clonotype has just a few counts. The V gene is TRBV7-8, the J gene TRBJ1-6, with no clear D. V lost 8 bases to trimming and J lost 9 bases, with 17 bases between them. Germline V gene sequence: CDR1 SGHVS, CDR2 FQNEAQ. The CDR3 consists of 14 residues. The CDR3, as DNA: TGTGCCAGCTTGGCATCCCCCGGCAGTTCACCCCTCCACTTT. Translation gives CASLASPGSSPLHF.

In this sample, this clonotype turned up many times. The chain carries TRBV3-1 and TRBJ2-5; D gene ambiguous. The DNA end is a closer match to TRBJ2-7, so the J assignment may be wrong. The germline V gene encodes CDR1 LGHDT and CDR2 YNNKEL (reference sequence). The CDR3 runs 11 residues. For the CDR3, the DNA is TGTGCCAGCAGCCAAATACACGAGCAGTACTTC. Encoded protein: CASSQIHEQYF.

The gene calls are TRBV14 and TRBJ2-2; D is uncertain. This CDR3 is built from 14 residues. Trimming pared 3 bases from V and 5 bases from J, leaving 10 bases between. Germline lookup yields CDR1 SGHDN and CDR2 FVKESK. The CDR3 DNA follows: TGTGCCAGCAGCCAGTTGATAGGGACCGGGGAGCTGTTTTTT. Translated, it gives CASSQLIGTGELFF.

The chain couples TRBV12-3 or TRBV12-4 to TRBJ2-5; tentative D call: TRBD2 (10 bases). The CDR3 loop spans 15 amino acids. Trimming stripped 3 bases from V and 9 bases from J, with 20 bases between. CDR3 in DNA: TGTGCCAGCAGTTTGCTAGCGGGGGACAGGGAGGCCCAGTACTTC. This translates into CASSLLAGDREAQYF.

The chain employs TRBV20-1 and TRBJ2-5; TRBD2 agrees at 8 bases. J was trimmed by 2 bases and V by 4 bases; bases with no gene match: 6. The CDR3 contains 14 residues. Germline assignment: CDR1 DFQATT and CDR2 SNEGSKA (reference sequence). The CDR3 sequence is CSATPLAGQETQYF. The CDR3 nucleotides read TGCAGTGCTACCCCGCTAGCGGGTCAAGAGACCCAGTACTTC.

CDR3 sequence: CASSPGVATDTQYF. The CDR3 coding sequence is TGTGCCAGCAGTCCAGGGGTAGCCACAGATACGCAGTATTTT. This chain connects TRBV12-3 or TRBV12-4 to TRBJ2-3, with a tentative D call TRBD1 (6 bases). CDR3 length: 14 residues. V lost 5 bases and J lost 2, with 11 bases in between.

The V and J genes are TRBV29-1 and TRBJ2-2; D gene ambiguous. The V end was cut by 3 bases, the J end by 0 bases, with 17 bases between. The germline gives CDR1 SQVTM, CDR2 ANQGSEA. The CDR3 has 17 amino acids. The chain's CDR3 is CSVDLPGRLPNTGELFF. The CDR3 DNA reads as TGCAGCGTTGATCTTCCGGGCCGCCTCCCGAACACCGGGGAGCTGTTTTTT.